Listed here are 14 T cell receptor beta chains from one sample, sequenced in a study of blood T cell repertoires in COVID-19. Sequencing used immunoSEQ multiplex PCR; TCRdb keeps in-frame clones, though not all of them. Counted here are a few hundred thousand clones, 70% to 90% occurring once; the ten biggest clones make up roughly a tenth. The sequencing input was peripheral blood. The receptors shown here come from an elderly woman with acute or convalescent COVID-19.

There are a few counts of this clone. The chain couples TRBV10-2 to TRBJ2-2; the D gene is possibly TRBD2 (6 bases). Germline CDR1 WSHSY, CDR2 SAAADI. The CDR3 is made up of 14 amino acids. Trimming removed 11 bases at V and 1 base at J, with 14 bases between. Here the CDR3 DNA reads TGCGCCGCCCGAGTGGGGGGGAACACCGGGGAGCTGTTTTTT. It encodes CAARVGGNTGELFF.

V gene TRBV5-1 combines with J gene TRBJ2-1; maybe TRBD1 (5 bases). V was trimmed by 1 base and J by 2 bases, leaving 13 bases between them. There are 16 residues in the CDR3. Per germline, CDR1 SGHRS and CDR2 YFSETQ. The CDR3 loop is CASSLTRQPAYNEQFF. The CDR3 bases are TGCGCCAGCAGCTTGACCAGACAGCCAGCCTACAATGAGCAGTTCTTC.

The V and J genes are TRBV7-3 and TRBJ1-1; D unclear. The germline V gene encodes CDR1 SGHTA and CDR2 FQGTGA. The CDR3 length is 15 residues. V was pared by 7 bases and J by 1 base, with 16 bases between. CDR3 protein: CASTAPLQRNTEAFF. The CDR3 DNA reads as TGTGCCAGCACTGCCCCTCTCCAGCGGAACACTGAAGCTTTCTTT.

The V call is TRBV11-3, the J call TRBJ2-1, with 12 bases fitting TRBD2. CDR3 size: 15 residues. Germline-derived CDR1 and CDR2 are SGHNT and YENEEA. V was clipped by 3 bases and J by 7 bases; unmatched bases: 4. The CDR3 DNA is TGTGCCAGCAGCTTCCCTAGCGGGGGGGCGAATGAGCAGTTCTTC. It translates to CASSFPSGGANEQFF. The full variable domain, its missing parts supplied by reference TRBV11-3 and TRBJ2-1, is EAGVVQSPRYKIIEKKQPVAFWCNPISGHNTLYWYLQNLGQGPELLIRYENEEAVDDSQLPKDRFSAERLKGVDSTLKIQPAELGDSAVYLCASSFPSGGANEQFFGPGTRLTVL.

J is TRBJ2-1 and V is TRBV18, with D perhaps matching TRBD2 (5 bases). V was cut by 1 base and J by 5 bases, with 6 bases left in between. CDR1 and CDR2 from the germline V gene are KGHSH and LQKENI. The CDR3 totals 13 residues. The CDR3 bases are TGTGCCAGCTCACCACAGGAGGACAATGAGCAGTTCTTC. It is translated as CASSPQEDNEQFF.

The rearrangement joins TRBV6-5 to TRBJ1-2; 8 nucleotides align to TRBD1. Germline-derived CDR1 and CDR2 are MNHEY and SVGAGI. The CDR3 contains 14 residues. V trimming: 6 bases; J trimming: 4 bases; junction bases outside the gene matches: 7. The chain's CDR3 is CASRSGGGGYGYTF. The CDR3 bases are TGTGCCAGCAGATCAGGGGGCGGCGGCTATGGCTACACCTTC.

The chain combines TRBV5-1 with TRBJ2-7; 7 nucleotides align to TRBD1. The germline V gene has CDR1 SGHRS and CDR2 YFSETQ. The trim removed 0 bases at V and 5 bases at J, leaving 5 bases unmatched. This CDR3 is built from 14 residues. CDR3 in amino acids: CASSLGQGTDEQYF. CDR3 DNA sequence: TGCGCCAGCAGCTTGGGACAGGGAACGGACGAGCAGTACTTC.

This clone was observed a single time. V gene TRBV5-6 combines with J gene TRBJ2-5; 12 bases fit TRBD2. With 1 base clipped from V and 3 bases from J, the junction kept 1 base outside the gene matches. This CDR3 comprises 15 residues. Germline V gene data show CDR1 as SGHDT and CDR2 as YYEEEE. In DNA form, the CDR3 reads TGTGCCAGCAGCTTGAGACTAGCGGGAGAAGAGACCCAGTACTTC. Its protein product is CASSLRLAGEETQYF. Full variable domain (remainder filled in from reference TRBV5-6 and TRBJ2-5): DAGVTQSPTHLIKTRGQQVTLRCSPKSGHDTVSWYQQALGQGPQFIFQYYEEEERQRGNFPDRFSGHQFPNYSSELNVNALLLGDSALYLCASSLRLAGEETQYFGPGTRLLVL.

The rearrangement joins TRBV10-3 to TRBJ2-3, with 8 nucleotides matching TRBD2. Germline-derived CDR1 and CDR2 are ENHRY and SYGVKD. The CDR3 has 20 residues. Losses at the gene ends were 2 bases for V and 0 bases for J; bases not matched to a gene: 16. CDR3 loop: CAISEPQAGVGGRSTDTQYF. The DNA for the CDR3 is TGTGCCATCAGTGAGCCCCAAGCGGGGGTCGGCGGGAGGAGCACAGATACGCAGTATTTT.

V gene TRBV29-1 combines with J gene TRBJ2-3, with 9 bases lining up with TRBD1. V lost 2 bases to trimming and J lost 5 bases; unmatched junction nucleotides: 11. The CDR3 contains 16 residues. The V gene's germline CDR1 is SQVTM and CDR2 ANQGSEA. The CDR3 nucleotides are TGCAGCGTTGAAAGGTCGGGACAGGGCATATTAGATACGCAGTATTTT. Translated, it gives CSVERSGQGILDTQYF.

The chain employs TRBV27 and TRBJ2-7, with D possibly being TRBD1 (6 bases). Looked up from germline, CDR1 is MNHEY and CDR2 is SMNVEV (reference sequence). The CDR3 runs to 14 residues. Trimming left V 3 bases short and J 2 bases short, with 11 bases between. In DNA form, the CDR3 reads TGTGCCAGCAGTTTGAGGGACACGACCTACGAGCAGTACTTC. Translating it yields CASSLRDTTYEQYF.

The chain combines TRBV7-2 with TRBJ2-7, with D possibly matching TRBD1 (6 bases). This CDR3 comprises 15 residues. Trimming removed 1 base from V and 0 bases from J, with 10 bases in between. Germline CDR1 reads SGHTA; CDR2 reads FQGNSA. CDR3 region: CASSLVKTGSYEQYF. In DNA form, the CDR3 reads TGTGCCAGCAGCTTAGTAAAGACAGGCTCCTACGAGCAGTACTTC.

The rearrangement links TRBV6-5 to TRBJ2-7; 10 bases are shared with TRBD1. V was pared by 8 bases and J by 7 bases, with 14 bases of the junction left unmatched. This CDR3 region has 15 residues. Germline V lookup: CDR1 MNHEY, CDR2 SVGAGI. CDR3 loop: CASSGPGQGVREQYF. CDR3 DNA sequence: TGTGCCAGCTCGGGGCCCGGACAGGGGGTAAGGGAGCAGTACTTC.

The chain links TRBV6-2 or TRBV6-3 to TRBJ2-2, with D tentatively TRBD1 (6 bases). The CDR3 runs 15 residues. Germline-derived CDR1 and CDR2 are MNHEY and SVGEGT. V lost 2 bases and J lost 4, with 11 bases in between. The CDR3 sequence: CASSYPQGFTGELFF. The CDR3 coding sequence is TGTGCCAGCAGTTACCCCCAGGGGTTCACCGGGGAGCTGTTTTTT.